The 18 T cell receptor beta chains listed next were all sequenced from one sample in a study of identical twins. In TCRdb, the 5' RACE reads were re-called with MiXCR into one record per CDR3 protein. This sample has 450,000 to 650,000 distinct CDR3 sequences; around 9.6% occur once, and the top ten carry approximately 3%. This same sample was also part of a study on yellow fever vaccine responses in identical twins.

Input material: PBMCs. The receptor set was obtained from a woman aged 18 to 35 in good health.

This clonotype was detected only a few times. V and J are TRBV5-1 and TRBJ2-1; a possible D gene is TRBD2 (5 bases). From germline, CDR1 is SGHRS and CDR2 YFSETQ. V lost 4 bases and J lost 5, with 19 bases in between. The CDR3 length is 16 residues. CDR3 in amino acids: CASSPSGSGKDNEQFF. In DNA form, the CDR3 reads TGCGCCAGCAGCCCCTCTGGGTCCGGGAAAGACAATGAGCAGTTCTTC.

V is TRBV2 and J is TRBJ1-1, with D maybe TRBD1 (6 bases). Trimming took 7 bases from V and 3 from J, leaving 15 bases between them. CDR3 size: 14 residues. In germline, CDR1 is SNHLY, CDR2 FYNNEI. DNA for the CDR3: TGTGCCAGCACCGGACAGCCAGGGGACACTGAAGCTTTCTTT. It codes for CASTGQPGDTEAFF.

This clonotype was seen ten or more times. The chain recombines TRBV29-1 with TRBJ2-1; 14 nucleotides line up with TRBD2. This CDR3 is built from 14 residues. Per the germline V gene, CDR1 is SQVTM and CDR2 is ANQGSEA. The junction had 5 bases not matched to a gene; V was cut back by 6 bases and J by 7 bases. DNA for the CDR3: TGCAGCGTGGCCGGGACTAGCGGGAGTAATGAGCAGTTCTTC. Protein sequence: CSVAGTSGSNEQFF.

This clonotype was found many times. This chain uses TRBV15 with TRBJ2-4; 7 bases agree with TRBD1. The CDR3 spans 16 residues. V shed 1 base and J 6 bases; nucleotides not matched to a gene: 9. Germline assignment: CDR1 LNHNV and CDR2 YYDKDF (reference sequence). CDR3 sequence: CATSRVDRARGNIQYF. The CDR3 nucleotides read TGTGCCACCAGCAGAGTTGACAGGGCTAGGGGAAACATTCAGTACTTC. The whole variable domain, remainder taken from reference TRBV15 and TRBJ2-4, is DAMVIQNPRYQVTQFGKPVTLSCSQTLNHNVMYWYQQKSSQAPKLLFHYYDKDFNNEADTPDNFQSRRPNTSFCFLDIRSPGLGDTAMYLCATSRVDRARGNIQYFGAGTRLSVL.

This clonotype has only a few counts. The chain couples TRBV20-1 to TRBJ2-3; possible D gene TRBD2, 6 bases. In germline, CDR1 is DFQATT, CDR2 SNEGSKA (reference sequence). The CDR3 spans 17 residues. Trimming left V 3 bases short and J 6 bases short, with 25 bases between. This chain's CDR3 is CSARHYLSGERKDTQYF. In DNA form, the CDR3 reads TGCAGTGCTAGGCATTACCTTTCGGGAGAGCGGAAGGATACGCAGTATTTT.

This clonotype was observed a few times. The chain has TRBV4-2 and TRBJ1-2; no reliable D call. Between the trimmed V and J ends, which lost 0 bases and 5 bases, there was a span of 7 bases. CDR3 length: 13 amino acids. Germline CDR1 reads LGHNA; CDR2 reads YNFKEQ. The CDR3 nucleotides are TGTGCCAGCAGCCAAGATACAGAGTATGGCTACACCTTC. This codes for CASSQDTEYGYTF.

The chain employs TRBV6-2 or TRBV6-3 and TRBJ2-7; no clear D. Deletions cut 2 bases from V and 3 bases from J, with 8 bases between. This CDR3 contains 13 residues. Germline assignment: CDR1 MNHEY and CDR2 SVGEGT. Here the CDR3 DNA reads TGTGCCAGCAGTTACACGGCGATCTACGAGCAGTACTTC. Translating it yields CASSYTAIYEQYF.

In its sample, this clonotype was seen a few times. In DNA form, the CDR3 reads TGTGCCAGCTCCCACGGACAGGGAAACGAGCAGTACTTC. Its protein is CASSHGQGNEQYF. The chain is built from TRBV18 and TRBJ2-7, with 8 bases matching TRBD1. Trimming took 6 bases from V and 5 from J; bases not matched to a gene: 6. The CDR3 loop spans 13 amino acids. Per the germline V gene, CDR1 is KGHSH and CDR2 is LQKENI.

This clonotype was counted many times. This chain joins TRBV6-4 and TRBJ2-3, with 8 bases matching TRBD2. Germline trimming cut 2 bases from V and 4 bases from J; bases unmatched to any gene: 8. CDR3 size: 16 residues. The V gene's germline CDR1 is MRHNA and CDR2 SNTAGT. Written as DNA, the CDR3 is TGTGCCAGCAGTGACGAGACTAGCGTTTTATCAGATACGCAGTATTTT. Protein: CASSDETSVLSDTQYF.

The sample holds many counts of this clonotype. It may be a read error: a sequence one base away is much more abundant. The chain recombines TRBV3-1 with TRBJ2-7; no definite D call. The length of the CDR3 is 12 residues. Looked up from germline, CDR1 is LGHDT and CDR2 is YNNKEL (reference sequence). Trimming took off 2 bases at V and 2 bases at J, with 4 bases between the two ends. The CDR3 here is CASSQLTYEQYF. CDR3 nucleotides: TGTGCCAGCAGCCAATTGACCTACGAGCAGTACTTC.

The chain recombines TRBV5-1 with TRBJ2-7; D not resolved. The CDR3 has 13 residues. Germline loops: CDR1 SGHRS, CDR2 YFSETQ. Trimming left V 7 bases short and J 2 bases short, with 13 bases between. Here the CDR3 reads CASSAAGPYEQYF. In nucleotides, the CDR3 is TGCGCCAGCTCCGCGGCAGGCCCCTACGAGCAGTACTTC.

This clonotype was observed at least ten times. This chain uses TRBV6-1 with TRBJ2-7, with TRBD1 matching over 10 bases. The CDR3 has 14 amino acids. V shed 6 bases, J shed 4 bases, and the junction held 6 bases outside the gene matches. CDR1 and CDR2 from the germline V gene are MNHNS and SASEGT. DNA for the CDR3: TGTGCCAGCAGGAGGGACAGGGGTCGATACGAGCAGTACTTC. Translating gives CASRRDRGRYEQYF.

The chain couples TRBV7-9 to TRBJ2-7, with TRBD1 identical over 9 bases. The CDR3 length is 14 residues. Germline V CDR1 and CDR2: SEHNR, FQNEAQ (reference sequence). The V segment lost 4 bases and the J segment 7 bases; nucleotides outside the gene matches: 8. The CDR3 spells CASSSGTGPREQYF. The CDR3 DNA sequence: TGTGCCAGCAGCTCCGGGACAGGGCCACGAGAGCAGTACTTC.

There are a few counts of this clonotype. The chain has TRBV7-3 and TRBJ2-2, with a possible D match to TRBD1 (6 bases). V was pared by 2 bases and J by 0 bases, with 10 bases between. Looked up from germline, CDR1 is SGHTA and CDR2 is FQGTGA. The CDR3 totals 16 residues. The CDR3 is CASSLFGTTNTGELFF. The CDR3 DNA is TGTGCCAGCAGCTTATTTGGGACAACGAACACCGGGGAGCTGTTTTTT. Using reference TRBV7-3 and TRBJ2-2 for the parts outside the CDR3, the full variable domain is GAGVSQTPSNKVTEKGKYVELRCDPISGHTALYWYRQSLGQGPEFLIYFQGTGAADDSGLPNDRFFAVRPEGSVSTLKIQRTERGDSAVYLCASSLFGTTNTGELFFGEGSRLTVL.

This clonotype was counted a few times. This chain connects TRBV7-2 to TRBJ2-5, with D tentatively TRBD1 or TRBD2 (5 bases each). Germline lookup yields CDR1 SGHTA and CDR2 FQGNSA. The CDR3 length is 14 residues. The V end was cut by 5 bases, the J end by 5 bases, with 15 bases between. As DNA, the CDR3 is TGTGCCAGCAGCCAAATGGGGGATAGGGAGACCCAGTACTTC. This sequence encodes CASSQMGDRETQYF.

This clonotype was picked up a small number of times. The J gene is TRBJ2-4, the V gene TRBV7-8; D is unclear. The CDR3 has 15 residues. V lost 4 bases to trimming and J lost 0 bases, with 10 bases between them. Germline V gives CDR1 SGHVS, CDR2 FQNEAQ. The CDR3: CASSSKRVAKNIQYF. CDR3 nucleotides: TGTGCCAGCAGCTCGAAAAGGGTAGCCAAAAACATTCAGTACTTC.

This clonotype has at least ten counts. This chain's CDR3 is CSATRIGATQYF. In DNA, the CDR3 is TGCAGTGCTACCCGGATCGGGGCGACCCAGTACTTC. V is TRBV20-1 and J is TRBJ2-5; D possibly matches TRBD1 or TRBD2 (5 bases each). Trimming stripped 4 bases from V and 7 bases from J, with 13 bases between. Germline values: CDR1 DFQATT, CDR2 SNEGSKA (reference sequence). The CDR3 totals 12 residues.

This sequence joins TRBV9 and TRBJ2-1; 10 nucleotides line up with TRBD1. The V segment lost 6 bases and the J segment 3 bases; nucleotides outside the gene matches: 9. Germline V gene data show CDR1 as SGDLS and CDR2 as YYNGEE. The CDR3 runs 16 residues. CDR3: CASNGYGQGVYNEQFF. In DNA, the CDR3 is TGTGCCAGCAACGGATACGGACAGGGGGTCTACAATGAGCAGTTCTTC.